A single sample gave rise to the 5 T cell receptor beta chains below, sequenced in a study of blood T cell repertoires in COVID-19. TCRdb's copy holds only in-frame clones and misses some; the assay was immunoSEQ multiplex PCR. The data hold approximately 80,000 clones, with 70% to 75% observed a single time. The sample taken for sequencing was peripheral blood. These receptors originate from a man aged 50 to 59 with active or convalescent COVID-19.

CDR3 sequence: CASSFGTGESYEQYF. CDR3 coding DNA: TGTGCCAGCAGCTTTGGGACAGGGGAAAGCTACGAGCAGTACTTC. This chain links TRBV5-6 with TRBJ2-7; 10 bases fit TRBD1. The ends lost 2 bases at V and 3 bases at J; junction bases unmatched: 5. The CDR3 has 15 amino acids. Germline loops: CDR1 SGHDT, CDR2 YYEEEE.

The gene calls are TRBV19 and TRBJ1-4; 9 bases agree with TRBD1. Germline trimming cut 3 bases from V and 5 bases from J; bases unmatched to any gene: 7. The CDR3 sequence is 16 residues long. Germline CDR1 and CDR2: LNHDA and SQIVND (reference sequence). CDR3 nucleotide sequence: TGTGCCAGTAGTATCGTACAGGGGGCGCGAAATGAAAAACTGTTTTTT. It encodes CASSIVQGARNEKLFF.

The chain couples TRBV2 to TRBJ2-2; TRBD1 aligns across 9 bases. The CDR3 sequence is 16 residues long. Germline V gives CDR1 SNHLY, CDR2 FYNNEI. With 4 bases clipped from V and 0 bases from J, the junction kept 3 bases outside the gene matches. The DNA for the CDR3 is TGTGCCAGCAGTGTCCACAGGGGGCCGAACACCGGGGAGCTGTTTTTT. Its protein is CASSVHRGPNTGELFF.

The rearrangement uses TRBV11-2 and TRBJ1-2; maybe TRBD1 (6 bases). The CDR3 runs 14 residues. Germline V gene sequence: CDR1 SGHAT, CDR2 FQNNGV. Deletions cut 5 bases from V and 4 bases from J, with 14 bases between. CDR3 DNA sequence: TGTGCCAGCAGCAAGGGGGGGCTCTCCTATGGCTACACCTTC. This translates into CASSKGGLSYGYTF.

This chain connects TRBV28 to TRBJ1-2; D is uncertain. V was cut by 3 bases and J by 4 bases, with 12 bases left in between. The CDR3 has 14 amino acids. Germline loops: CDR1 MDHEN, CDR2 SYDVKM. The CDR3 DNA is TGTGCCAGCAGTTTTGGGCAGTTTACCTATGGCTACACCTTC. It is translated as CASSFGQFTYGYTF.